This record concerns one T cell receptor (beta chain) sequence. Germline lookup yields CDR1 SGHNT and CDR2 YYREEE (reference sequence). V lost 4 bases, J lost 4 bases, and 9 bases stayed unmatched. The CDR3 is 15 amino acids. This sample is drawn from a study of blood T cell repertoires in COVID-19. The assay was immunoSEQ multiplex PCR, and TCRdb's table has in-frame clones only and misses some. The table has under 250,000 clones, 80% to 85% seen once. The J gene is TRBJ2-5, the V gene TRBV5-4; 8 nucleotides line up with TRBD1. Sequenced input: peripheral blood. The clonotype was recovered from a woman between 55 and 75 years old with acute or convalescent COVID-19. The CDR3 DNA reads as TGTGCCAGCAGCCCGTCAACAGGGGGAGGAGAGACCCAGTACTTC. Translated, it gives CASSPSTGGGETQYF.